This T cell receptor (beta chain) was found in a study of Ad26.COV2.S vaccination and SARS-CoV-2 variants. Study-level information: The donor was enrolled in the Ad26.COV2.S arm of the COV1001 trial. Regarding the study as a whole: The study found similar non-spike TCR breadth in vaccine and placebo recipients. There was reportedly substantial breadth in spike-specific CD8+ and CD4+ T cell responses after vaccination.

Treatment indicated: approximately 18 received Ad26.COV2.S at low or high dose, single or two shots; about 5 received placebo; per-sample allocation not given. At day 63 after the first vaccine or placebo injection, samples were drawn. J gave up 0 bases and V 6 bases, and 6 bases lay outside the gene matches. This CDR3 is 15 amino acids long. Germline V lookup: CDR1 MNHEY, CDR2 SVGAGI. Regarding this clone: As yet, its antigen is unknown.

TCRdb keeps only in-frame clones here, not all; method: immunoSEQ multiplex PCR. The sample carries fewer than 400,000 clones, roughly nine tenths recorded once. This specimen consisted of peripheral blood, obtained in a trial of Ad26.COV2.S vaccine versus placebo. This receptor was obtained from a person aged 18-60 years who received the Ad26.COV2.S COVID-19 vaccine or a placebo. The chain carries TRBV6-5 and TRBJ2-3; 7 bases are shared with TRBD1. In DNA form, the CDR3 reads TGTGCCAGCAGGCAGGGGGTTCCTAGCACAGATACGCAGTATTTT. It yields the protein CASRQGVPSTDTQYF.